This TCR beta chain was identified during a study of technical replicates of blood from a handful of donors (dated 2017 in TCRdb). Library prep was done by the immunoSEQ multiplex PCR assay. TCRdb provides this immuneACCESS table in a form limited to in-frame rearrangements. Some clones are lacking; in checked studies, under half of them reflect an unresolved V gene, and why the rest are absent is not known. The sample yields approximately 78,000 clones; about 95% were counted once. Of the sample, 0.24% falls within the top ten clones. With regard to this clone: Its antigen remains unidentified. Base qualities are not recorded, but no much larger clone differs from it by a single base.

Via the germline V gene, CDR1 is MDHEN and CDR2 SYDVKM. The junction carries 12 bases between V and J, which are trimmed by 1 base and 3 bases respectively. From the cysteine through the phenylalanine, the CDR3 covers 16 amino acids. Here the CDR3 DNA is all that survives: 48 bases in frame from base 1. This receptor was identified in a human donor in good health. The rearrangement combines TRBV28 with TRBJ1-4, with a tentative D gene TRBD1 over 5 matching bases. The sequenced material came from T cells isolated from PBMCs. The CDR3 reads as follows: CASSLFLGQSNEKLFF. The nucleotide sequence reads TGTGCCAGCAGTTTATTCCTGGGGCAATCTAATGAAAAACTGTTTTTT.